A single T cell receptor (beta chain) is shown here with its context. Its antigen is unknown. This specimen belongs to a study of T-cell memory formation after mild COVID-19. As for the study in general: Largely donor-specific TCR clusters were found. Study-level findings and limits: A second wave expanding day 15 to 37 was CD4+-biased; contracting clones were balanced. Pre-infection memory showed some responding clones, and this suggested that cross-reactive memory joined. Clonal second-wave expansions that peaked on day 37 had unconfirmed SARS-CoV-2 specificity.

From the 5' RACE reads, TCRdb called clonotypes with MiXCR, one entry per CDR3 protein. The sample lists about 280,000 distinct CDR3 sequences, approximately 8.4% seen once, with approximately 23% in the top ten. In germline, CDR1 is SGDLS, CDR2 YYNGEE. The V end was cut by 2 bases, the J end by 0 bases, with 16 bases between. The CDR3 is 17 residues long. The sequencing sample was made of PBMCs or a T cell subset sorted from them (not recorded which). V is TRBV9 and J is TRBJ2-3, with D possibly being TRBD1 (6 bases). The TCR was taken from a man younger than 30 who had mild COVID-19 (a few samples of this study predate the infection). Cell type and time point are not known. The CDR3 here is CASSVQHRDKSTDTQYF. CDR3 nucleotides: TGTGCCAGCAGCGTTCAACACCGGGACAAGAGCACAGATACGCAGTATTTT. Based on the CDR3 plus reference TRBV9 and TRBJ2-3, the full variable domain is DSGVTQTPKHLITATGQRVTLRCSPRSGDLSVYWYQQSLDQGLQFLIQYYNGEERAKGNILERFSAQQFPDLHSELNLSSLELGDSALYFCASSVQHRDKSTDTQYFGPGTRLTVL.